This T cell receptor beta chain was retrieved from a study of T cells in Graves' hyperthyroidism and ophthalmopathy. From germline, CDR1 is KGHDR and CDR2 SFDVKD. Trimming at V came to 5 bases and at J to 2 bases, leaving 5 bases not matched to a gene. The CDR3 is 16 amino acids. Diagnostic assessment was based on clinical symptoms, serum thyroxine and TRAb, thyroid ultrasound and orbital computed tomography. This clonotype occurred many times. Amplification of TCR beta CDR3 regions used RNA as the template. A first-round RT-PCR of the TCR CDR3 used the HTBI primer set. MiXCR, run by TCRdb on the multiplex PCR reads, gives a single entry per CDR3 protein. The table has about 500,000 distinct CDR3 sequences, approximately 14% seen once.

The specimen sequenced was blood. The chain is built from TRBV24-1 and TRBJ2-5, with 12 bases aligning to TRBD2. The origin of this receptor is a woman in her late teens or twenties with Graves' hyperthyroidism. This chain's CDR3 is CATSGRTSGTQETQYF. The CDR3 DNA reads TGTGCCACCAGTGGTAGGACTAGCGGGACGCAAGAGACCCAGTACTTC.